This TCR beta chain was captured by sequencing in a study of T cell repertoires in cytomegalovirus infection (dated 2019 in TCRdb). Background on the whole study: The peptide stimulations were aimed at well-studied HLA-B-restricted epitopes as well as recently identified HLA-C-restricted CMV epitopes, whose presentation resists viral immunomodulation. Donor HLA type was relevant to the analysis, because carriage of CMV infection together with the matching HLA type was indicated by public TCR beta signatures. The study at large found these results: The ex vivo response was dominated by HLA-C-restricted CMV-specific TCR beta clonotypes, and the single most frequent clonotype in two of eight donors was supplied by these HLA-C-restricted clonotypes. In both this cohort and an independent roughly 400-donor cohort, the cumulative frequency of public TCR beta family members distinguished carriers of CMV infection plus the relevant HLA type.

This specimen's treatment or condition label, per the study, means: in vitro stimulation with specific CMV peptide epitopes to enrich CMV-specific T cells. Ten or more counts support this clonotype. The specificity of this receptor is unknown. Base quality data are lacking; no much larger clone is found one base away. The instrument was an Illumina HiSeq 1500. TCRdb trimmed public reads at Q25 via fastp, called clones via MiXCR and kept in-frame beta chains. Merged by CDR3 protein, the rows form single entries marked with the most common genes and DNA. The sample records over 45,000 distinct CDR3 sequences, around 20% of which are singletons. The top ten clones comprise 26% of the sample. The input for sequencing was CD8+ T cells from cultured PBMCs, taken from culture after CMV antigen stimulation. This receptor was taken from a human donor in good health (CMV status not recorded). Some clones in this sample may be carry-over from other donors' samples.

At the DNA level, the sequence is TGTGCCAGCAGCCGTGGACAGGGGATGAACACTGAAGCTTTCTTT. Its coded protein is CASSRGQGMNTEAFF. The chain is assembled from TRBV7-3 and TRBJ1-1; 9 central bases correspond to TRBD1. Compared with germline, V lacks 5 bases and J lacks 0 bases; bases without a gene match: 4. Counted from cysteine to phenylalanine, this CDR3 has 15 amino acids. Only the CDR3 DNA is retained, 45 bases long and in frame from the first base. CDR1 and CDR2 were assigned from the germline V gene as SGHTA and FQGTGA.